Each of the 14 T cell receptor beta chains below was sequenced from the same sample in a study of post-analysis software for immune sequencing data. Overall study findings and caveats: In patients, TRBV5-6, TRBV5-1 and TRBV20-1 belonged to roughly five TRBV segments found more frequently than in controls.

Unique molecular identifiers tagged the TCR beta cDNA libraries. TCRdb reprocessed the PCR reads via MiXCR and lists one record per CDR3 protein. In the table there are about 770,000 distinct CDR3 sequences, under 60% of which are singletons. Their specific antigens are unknown. Input material: blood. The source of these receptors is a girl aged 5-17 years with multiple sclerosis.

This clonotype was observed a few times. The chain joins TRBV7-9 to TRBJ2-5; D gene uncertain. The J call is doubtful: the DNA matches TRBJ2-7 better. Looked up from germline, CDR1 is SEHNR and CDR2 is FQNEAQ (reference sequence). This CDR3 contains 11 residues. The CDR3 loop is CASSAAAEQYF. CDR3 DNA: TGTGCCAGCAGCGCTGCGGCCGAGCAGTACTTC.

This chain uses TRBV12-5 with TRBJ2-1, with D possibly being TRBD1 (6 bases). Deletions cut 7 bases from V and 5 bases from J, with 15 bases between. The CDR3 is 14 residues long. Germline V gives CDR1 LGHNT, CDR2 FRNRAP. CDR3 sequence reads: CASATLRGDNEQFF. The DNA of the CDR3 is TGTGCTAGTGCGACACTCAGGGGCGACAATGAGCAGTTCTTC.

This clonotype was seen a single time. The chain recombines TRBV9 with TRBJ2-7, with D maybe TRBD2 (5 bases). The germline CDR1 and CDR2 sequences are SGDLS and YYNGEE. V was clipped by 0 bases and J by 6 bases, with 13 bases between them. This CDR3 is 14 amino acids long. The CDR3 here is CASSVVPGNREQYF. The CDR3, as DNA: TGTGCCAGCAGCGTAGTCCCCGGGAATCGCGAGCAGTACTTC.

This clonotype appeared a few times. V gene TRBV5-1 combines with J gene TRBJ2-5; 8 bases fit TRBD1. The CDR3 runs to 16 residues. Germline assignment: CDR1 SGHRS and CDR2 YFSETQ. The ends lost 7 bases at V and 5 bases at J; junction bases unmatched: 16. CDR3 protein: CASQSRDRTLGETQYF. The CDR3 nucleotides are TGCGCCAGCCAGTCCCGGGACAGGACCCTCGGCGAGACCCAGTACTTC.

The chain has TRBV20-1 and TRBJ1-5, with no clear D. The germline V and J ends were trimmed by 0 bases and 4 bases, with 10 bases remaining between them. The CDR3 length is 14 residues. Per germline, CDR1 DFQATT and CDR2 SNEGSKA (reference sequence). As DNA, the CDR3 is TGCAGTGCTAGAGATGCCCAGGAGAATCAGCCCCAGCATTTT. Residues: CSARDAQENQPQHF.

CDR3 coding DNA: TGTGCCAGCAGCCACTACAGATACGCGGATACGCAGTATTTT. Translation gives CASSHYRYADTQYF. The chain uses TRBV3-1 and TRBJ2-3; no firm D call. The V gene lost 3 bases and the J gene lost 6 bases, with 13 bases spanning the gap. Per the germline V gene, CDR1 is LGHDT and CDR2 is YNNKEL (reference sequence). This CDR3 is built from 14 residues.

V usage is TRBV20-1 and J usage is TRBJ1-6; D remains ambiguous. CDR3 length: 11 residues. In germline, CDR1 is DFQATT, CDR2 SNEGSKA (reference sequence). V was shortened by 4 bases and J by 8 bases, with 6 bases between the two germline ends. The CDR3 spells CSAIKDSPLHF. In DNA form, the CDR3 reads TGCAGTGCTATAAAGGATTCACCCCTCCACTTT.

The rearrangement uses TRBV4-1 and TRBJ2-1; D is undetermined. The CDR3 is made up of 13 amino acids. Trimming took 3 bases from V and 9 from J, leaving 12 bases between them. Germline loops: CDR1 MGHRA, CDR2 YSYEKL. The CDR3 DNA is TGCGCCAGCAGCCAGCCATATGATAGTGAGCAGTTCTTC. Residues: CASSQPYDSEQFF.

This clonotype has just a few counts. V and J are TRBV20-1 and TRBJ2-7, with 13 bases aligning to TRBD2. V lost 2 bases and J lost 7; bases outside the gene matches: 29. Germline CDR1 and CDR2: DFQATT and SNEGSKA (reference sequence). The CDR3 totals 22 residues. CDR3 amino acids: CSARPPDRGLLAGGRTATEQYF. In DNA form, the CDR3 reads TGCAGTGCTAGACCCCCGGACAGGGGACTACTAGCGGGAGGGCGAACCGCGACGGAGCAGTACTTC.

This clonotype was counted a few times. V usage is TRBV5-8 and J usage is TRBJ1-1; possibly TRBD1 for D (6 bases). CDR3 size: 15 residues. Germline V gene lookup returns CDR1 SGHTS and CDR2 YDEGEE. Trimming removed 0 bases from V and 1 base from J, with 10 bases in between. CDR3 sequence reads: CASSLALTGNTEAFF. CDR3 DNA: TGTGCCAGCAGCTTGGCCCTGACAGGGAACACTGAAGCTTTCTTT.

This clonotype appeared a few times. V and J are TRBV29-1 and TRBJ1-4, with D perhaps matching TRBD1 (5 bases). The CDR3 spans 13 residues. Germline CDR1 and CDR2: SQVTM and ANQGSEA. The ends were cut back, 4 bases at V and 6 bases at J, with 12 bases in the middle. The CDR3 here is CSVAGAEYEKLFF. Written as DNA, the CDR3 is TGCAGCGTTGCCGGGGCTGAGTATGAAAAACTGTTTTTT.

This chain uses TRBV20-1 with TRBJ2-1; D remains unclear. The CDR3 has 15 amino acids. From germline, CDR1 is DFQATT and CDR2 SNEGSKA (reference sequence). V lost 1 base to trimming and J lost 2 bases, with 12 bases between them. The CDR3: CSARVPGGPYNEQFF. In DNA form, the CDR3 reads TGCAGTGCTAGAGTTCCGGGTGGCCCCTACAATGAGCAGTTCTTC.

This clonotype was counted between two and nine times. The genes are TRBV6-1 and TRBJ2-4; D gene ambiguous. The J call may not be correct, given that the DNA end is closer to TRBJ2-7. CDR3 length equals 10 residues. In germline, CDR1 is MNHNS, CDR2 SASEGT. Written as DNA, the CDR3 is TGTGCCAGCGGGGTAAGCGAGCAGTACTTC. Translation: CASGVSEQYF.

The chain carries TRBV7-6 and TRBJ2-7, with TRBD2 identical over 15 bases. The CDR3 length is 17 residues. Per the germline V gene, CDR1 is SGHVS and CDR2 is FNYEAQ. V shed 1 base, J shed 6 bases, and the junction held 7 bases outside the gene matches. The CDR3 DNA sequence: TGTGCCAGCAGCTTAGGTGGACTAGCGGGAGGGCCTTCCGAGCAGTACTTC. This gives the protein CASSLGGLAGGPSEQYF.